A selection of T cell receptor beta chains follows, all from one sample in a study of cytomegalovirus exposure and HLA in healthy donors. TCRdb's table, derived via immunoSEQ multiplex PCR, lists solely in-frame clones and lacks some. Here the sample spans some 160,000 clones, about 80% being singletons. The sample was PBMCs. These receptors all come from a woman aged 40 to 49 in good health and CMV-seronegative. Both conserved end residues are part of each CDR3. Each record gives: J gene, V gene, CDR3 protein.

J: TRBJ1-6; V: TRBV6-7; CDR3: CASTTRPPPTSGQSRNSPLHF
J: TRBJ2-1; V: TRBV4-3; CDR3: CASSPGTSGRASEQFF
J: TRBJ1-6; V: TRBV19; CDR3: CASRAGTLRTPNSPLHF
J: TRBJ1-2; V: TRBV30; CDR3: CAWSRLQLGTF
J: TRBJ2-7; V: TRBV30; CDR3: CASSPGPGSSYEQYF
J: TRBJ2-7; V: TRBV6-5; CDR3: CASRTSGGLYEQYF
J: TRBJ1-4; V: TRBV4-3; CDR3: CASSQVGPGRGGANEKLFF
J: TRBJ2-1; V: TRBV9; CDR3: CASSGPGSPVNEQFF
J: TRBJ2-3; V: TRBV6-5; CDR3: CASSSRGGASTDTQYF
J: TRBJ2-3; V: TRBV19; CDR3: CASSKGGTIRGDTQYF
J: TRBJ1-2; V: TRBV5-4; CDR3: CASSLAGGSGGYTF
J: TRBJ2-6; V: TRBV6-6; CDR3: CASKAGSSGANVLTF
J: TRBJ2-3; V: TRBV29-1; CDR3: CSVEAVWPRADTQYF